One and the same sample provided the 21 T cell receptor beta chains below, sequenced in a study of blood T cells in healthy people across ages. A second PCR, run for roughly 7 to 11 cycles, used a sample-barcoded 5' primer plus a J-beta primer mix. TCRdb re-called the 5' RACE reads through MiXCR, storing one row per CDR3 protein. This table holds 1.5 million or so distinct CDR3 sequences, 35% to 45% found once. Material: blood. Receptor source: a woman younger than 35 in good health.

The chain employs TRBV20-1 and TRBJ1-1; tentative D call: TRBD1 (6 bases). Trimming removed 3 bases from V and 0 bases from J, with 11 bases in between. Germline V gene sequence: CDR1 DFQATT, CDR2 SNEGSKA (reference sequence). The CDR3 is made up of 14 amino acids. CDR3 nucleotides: TGCAGTGCTAGCAACAGGGTTCTGAACACTGAAGCTTTCTTT. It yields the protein CSASNRVLNTEAFF.

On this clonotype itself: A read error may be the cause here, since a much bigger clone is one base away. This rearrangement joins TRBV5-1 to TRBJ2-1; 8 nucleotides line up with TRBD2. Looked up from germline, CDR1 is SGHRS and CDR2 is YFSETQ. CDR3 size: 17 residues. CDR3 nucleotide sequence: TGCGCCGGCAGCTTGGTCCCGGGACTAGGTCCCTACAATGAGCAGTTCTTC. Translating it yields CAGSLVPGLGPYNEQFF.

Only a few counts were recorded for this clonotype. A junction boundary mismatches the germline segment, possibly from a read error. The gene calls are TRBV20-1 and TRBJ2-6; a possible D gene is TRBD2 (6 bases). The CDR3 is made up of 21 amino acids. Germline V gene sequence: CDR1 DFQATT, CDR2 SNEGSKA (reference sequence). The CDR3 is CSARDYAGRGFIPSGANVLTF. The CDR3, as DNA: TGCAGTGCTAGAGATTACGCAGGGCGGGGATTTATTCCCTCTGGAGCCAACGTCCTGACTTTC.

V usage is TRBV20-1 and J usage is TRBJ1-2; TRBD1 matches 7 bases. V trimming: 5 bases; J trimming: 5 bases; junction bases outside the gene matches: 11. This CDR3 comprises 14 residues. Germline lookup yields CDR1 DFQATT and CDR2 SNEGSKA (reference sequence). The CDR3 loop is CSAGRRGLCYGYTF. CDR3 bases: TGCAGTGCTGGTCGTAGGGGGCTTTGTTATGGCTACACCTTC.

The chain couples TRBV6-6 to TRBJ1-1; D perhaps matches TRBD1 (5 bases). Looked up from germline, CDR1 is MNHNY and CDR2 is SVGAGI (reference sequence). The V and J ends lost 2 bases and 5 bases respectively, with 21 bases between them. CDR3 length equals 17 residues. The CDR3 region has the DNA TGTGCCAGCAGTTACCCGCGCAGACAGAATAGGAGTACTGAAGCTTTCTTT. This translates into CASSYPRRQNRSTEAFF.

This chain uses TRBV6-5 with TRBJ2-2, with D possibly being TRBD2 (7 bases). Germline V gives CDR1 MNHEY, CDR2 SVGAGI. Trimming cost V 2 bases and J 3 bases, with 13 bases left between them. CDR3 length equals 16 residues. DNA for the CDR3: TGTGCCAGCAGTTACGGGGGGGGGCCGTACACCGGGGAGCTGTTTTTT. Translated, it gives CASSYGGGPYTGELFF.

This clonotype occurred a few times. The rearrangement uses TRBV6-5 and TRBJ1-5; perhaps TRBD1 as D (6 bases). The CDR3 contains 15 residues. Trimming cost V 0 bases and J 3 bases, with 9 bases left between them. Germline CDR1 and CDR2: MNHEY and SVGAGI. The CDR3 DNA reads TGTGCCAGCAGTTACTCGGGGGGGGCCAATCAGCCCCAGCATTTT. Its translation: CASSYSGGANQPQHF.

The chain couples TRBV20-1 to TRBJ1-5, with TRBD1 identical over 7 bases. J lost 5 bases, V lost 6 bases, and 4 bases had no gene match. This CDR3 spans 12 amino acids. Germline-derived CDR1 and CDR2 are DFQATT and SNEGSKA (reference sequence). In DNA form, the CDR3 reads TGCAGTGCGGGACAGCCACATCAGCCCCAGCATTTT. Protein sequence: CSAGQPHQPQHF.

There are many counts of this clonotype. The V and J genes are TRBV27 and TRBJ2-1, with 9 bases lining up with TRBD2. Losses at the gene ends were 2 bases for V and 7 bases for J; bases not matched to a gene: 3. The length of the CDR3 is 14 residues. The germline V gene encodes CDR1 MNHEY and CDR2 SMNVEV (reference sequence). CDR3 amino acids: CASSLLSGSNEQFF. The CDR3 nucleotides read TGTGCCAGCAGTTTACTTAGCGGGAGTAATGAGCAGTTCTTC.

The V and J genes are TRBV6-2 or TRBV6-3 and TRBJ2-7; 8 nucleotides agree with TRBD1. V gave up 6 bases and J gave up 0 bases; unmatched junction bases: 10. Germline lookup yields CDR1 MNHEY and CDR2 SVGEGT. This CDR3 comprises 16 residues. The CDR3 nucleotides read TGTGCCAGCAGAAATATGTGGACAGGGTCCTCCTACGAGCAGTACTTC. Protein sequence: CASRNMWTGSSYEQYF.

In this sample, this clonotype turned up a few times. This chain's CDR3 is CAISEGVGSGSTQETQYF. The DNA for the CDR3 is TGTGCCATCAGTGAGGGGGTTGGTAGCGGGTCCACCCAAGAGACCCAGTACTTC. The rearrangement uses TRBV10-3 and TRBJ2-5, with 7 nucleotides matching TRBD2. J gave up 1 base and V 2 bases, and 13 bases lay outside the gene matches. From germline, CDR1 is ENHRY and CDR2 SYGVKD. This CDR3 spans 18 amino acids.

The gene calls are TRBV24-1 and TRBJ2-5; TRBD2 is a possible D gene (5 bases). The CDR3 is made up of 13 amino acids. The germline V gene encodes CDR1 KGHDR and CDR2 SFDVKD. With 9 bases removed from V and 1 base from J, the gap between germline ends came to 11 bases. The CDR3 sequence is CATGPAGQETQYF. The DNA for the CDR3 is TGTGCCACCGGTCCCGCGGGCCAAGAGACCCAGTACTTC.

Here the CDR3 reads CASSQYRTDTQYF. The CDR3 bases are TGCGCCAGCAGCCAATATAGGACAGATACGCAGTATTTT. The chain recombines TRBV4-3 with TRBJ2-3; D remains ambiguous. This CDR3 is 13 amino acids long. Germline lookup yields CDR1 LGHNA and CDR2 YSLEER. Trimming left V 2 bases short and J 3 bases short, with 6 bases between.

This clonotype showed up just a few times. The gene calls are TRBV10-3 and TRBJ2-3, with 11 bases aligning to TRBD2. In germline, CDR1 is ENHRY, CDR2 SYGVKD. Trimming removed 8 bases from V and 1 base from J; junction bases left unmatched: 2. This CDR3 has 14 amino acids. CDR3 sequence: CAIALAGGTDTQYF. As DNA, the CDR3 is TGTGCCATCGCACTAGCGGGGGGCACAGATACGCAGTATTTT.

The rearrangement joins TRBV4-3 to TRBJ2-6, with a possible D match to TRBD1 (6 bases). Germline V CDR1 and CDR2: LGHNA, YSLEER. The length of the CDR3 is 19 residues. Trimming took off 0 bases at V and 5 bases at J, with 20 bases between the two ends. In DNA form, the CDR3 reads TGCGCCAGCAGCCAAGATCAGACAGTCCAGGGGCTCTGGGCCAACGTCCTGACTTTC. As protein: CASSQDQTVQGLWANVLTF.

As DNA, the CDR3 is TGCGCCAGCCTCTGCCTTCTCCCCCGGGACAGGAGCGACGAAAAACTGTTTTTT. Amino acids: CASLCLLPRDRSDEKLFF. J is TRBJ1-4 and V is TRBV4-1, with 8 bases that match TRBD1. The J segment lost 8 bases and the V segment lost 8 bases, leaving 22 bases of the junction unmatched. The CDR3 is 18 residues long. Germline V gene data show CDR1 as MGHRA and CDR2 as YSYEKL.

The CDR3 nucleotides read TGCAGTGCTAGAGATTGGGGACAGGAGGTACAGCCCCAGCATTTT. This codes for CSARDWGQEVQPQHF. This chain joins TRBV20-1 and TRBJ1-5; TRBD1 aligns across 8 bases. This CDR3 is 15 amino acids long. V was clipped by 0 bases and J by 7 bases; unmatched bases: 8. The germline V gene encodes CDR1 DFQATT and CDR2 SNEGSKA (reference sequence).

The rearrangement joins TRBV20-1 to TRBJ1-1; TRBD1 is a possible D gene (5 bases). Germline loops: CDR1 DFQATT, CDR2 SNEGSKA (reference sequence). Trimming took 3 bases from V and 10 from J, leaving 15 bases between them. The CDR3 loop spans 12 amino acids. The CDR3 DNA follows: TGCAGTGCTAGCGGCCCCGGGGGTACAGCTTTCTTT. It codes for CSASGPGGTAFF.

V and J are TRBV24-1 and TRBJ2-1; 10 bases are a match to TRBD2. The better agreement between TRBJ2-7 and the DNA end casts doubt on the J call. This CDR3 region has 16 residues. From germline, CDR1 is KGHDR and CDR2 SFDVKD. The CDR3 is CATSDSLAGTYNEQYF. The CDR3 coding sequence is TGTGCCACCAGTGACTCACTAGCGGGGACCTACAATGAGCAGTACTTC.

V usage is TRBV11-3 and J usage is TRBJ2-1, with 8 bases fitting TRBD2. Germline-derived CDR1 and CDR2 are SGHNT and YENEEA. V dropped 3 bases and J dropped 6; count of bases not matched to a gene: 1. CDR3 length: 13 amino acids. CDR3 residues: CASSFSGSNEQFF. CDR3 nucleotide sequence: TGTGCCAGCAGCTTCAGCGGGAGCAATGAGCAGTTCTTC.

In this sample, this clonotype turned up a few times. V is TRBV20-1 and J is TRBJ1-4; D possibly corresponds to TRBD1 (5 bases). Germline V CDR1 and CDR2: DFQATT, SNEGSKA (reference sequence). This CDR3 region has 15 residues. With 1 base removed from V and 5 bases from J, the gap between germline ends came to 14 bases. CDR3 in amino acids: CSARVAGTGNEKLFF. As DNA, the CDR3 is TGCAGTGCTAGAGTGGCCGGGACGGGGAATGAAAAACTGTTTTTT.